This T cell receptor beta chain was sequenced for a study of T cell responses to AZD1222 COVID-19 vaccine. Findings and caveats of the study: Spike-specific TCR breadth and depth rose after two AZD1222 doses. Unmutated regions of variants are reportedly targeted by nearly half of spike-specific TCRs.

This clone was picked up a small number of times. Antigen: not known. The assay was immunoSEQ multiplex PCR, and TCRdb's table has in-frame clones only and misses some. Seen here are around 58,000 clones, approximately 88% observed once, and the top ten hold more than 12%. After removal of 5 bases from V and 2 bases from J, the junction contained 9 bases not matched to a gene. This CDR3 comprises 17 residues. Germline V gives CDR1 SGHTA, CDR2 FQGNSA. Material: peripheral blood, obtained 28 days after the second AZD1222 dose. The sequence derives from an adult who received the AZD1222 COVID-19 vaccine. The V and J genes are TRBV7-2 and TRBJ2-1; 10 positions match TRBD2. The CDR3 nucleotides read TGTGCCAGCAGCCCGAGGACTAGCGGCTGGGCCTACAATGAGCAGTTCTTC. Translation: CASSPRTSGWAYNEQFF.